The subject of this entry is one T cell receptor (beta chain). The clone's antigen remains unknown. The input lacks base qualities; no much larger clone sits a single base away. From the cysteine through the phenylalanine, the CDR3 covers 15 amino acids. Only the CDR3 region is kept as DNA, spanning 45 bases read in frame from base 1. Per the germline V gene (reference sequence), SGHKS is the CDR1 and YYEKEE is the CDR2. Trimming takes 5 bases from V and 5 bases from J, and the germline ends sit 17 bases apart. CD8 naive samples were CD45RO-negative cells positively selected for CCR7, giving a CD45RA+CCR7+ population that excluded TemRA cells. Healthy HIV-negative adults with no recently reported acute infections or vaccinations were included as donors. Every donor was a Caucasian adult residing in Nashville, Tennessee, USA. After blood collection by leukapheresis, PBMCs were isolated using Ficoll-Histopaque density gradient centrifugation and then cryopreserved in the vapor phase of liquid nitrogen. Analytical flow cytometry was used to check the purity and quantity of each magnetically sorted T cell population. Genomic DNA was isolated from each sorted fraction and quantified by UV absorbance on a Nanodrop 2000c.

The entry originates in a study of shared clonotypes between healthy human individuals (dated by TCRdb to between 2020 and 2021). Regarding the complete study: The cohort included three men and two women between 18 and 49 years of age. Per donor, three plates each were used for CD4 naive and CD4 memory, two for CD8 naive, and one for CD8 memory. The study deeply sequenced blood TCR repertoires of about five healthy adults to estimate repertoire size and the extent of clonotype sharing between individuals. To increase sequencing depth and limit assay-specific biases, TCR repertoire library preparation and sequencing were carried out by different laboratories using diverse techniques. Per donor, leukapheresis produced somewhere between about 0.94 and 9 billion PBMCs.

Using the deep immunoSEQ assay, TCR CDR3 regions were amplified from genomic DNA by multiplex PCR. For each cell subset, the extracted genomic DNA was distributed evenly across all wells of several immunoSEQ 96-well plates, and each plate served as one replicate. For sorted subsets, each replicate PCR was loaded with 200 ng genomic DNA, equivalent to roughly 30,000 T cell genomes. The purified libraries were quantified using a Qubit 3.0 fluorometer, sized with a Bioanalyzer 2100, and then quantified again using the KAPA Library Quantification kit. A separate single-read 150-cycle Illumina NextSeq 550 flow cell was used to sequence each immunoSEQ 96-well plate. The original methods were these. The immunoSEQ output contained only junctional sequences without quality scores, so filtering could not match that applied to full-length reads. To assign V/J genes and CDR3, sequences were annotated against IMGT germline references using PyIR, a Python wrapper for IgBLAST v1.9. Reads were filtered out if the reads had weak V/J assignments (E-value above 1e-6), no CDR3, stop codons, out-of-frame junctions, or ambiguous translated residues. A V3J clonotype was defined by an identical inferred V gene, J gene, and CDR3 amino acid sequence. Percentage overlap between repertoires was computed as shared unique clonotypes divided by the size of the smaller repertoire. Repertoire richness was assessed with RTK rarefaction, the Chao1 estimator, and Recon v2.1 estimates of unobserved clonotypes. Generation probabilities for all TCRbeta clonotypes obtained by the gDNA method from a few donors were computed using OLGA. Held by TCRdb, this immuneACCESS table contains in-frame sequences only and omits some clones. Under half of the omission traces to an unresolved V gene where checked; the cause of the rest is unknown. V and J calls plus clone size are reproduced from that table; the DNA served to infer D and trimming. This sample is represented by about 2.1 million clones; roughly 93% of them were singletons. Around 1.8% of the sample belongs to the ten largest clones.

The study at large found these results: The genetic and exposure-history diversity represented was limited by the small number of donors. Incomplete sequencing was indicated by rarefaction of sorted-subset datasets, despite the large sequencing depth. Sampling was restricted to blood, and TCR repertoires in tissues likely differ from the TCR repertoires found in blood. Sharing across a handful of donors was observed for roughly 5% of naive CD4, over 3% of naive CD8, 2% to 2.5% of memory CD4, and roughly 0.4% of memory CD8 clonotypes. Compared with non-shared clonotypes, clonotypes shared by all four sorted-subset donors had higher generation probabilities. Estimated clonotype richness was generally larger for naive than for memory subsets. Based on pairwise subsampling, the degree of clonotype sharing among donors was expected to be affected by sequencing depth.

The TCR comes from a man aged 18 to 30 in good health. Some clones in this sample may be carry-over from other donors' samples. The rearrangement joined TRBV5-5 to TRBJ2-1; there is no confident call for the D gene. The source material was naive CD8+ T cells from PBMCs. What the cell subset or site label conveys for this sample: CD45RA+CCR7+. The nucleotide sequence is TGTGCCAGCAGACAAACGGGTCACCCCAACAATGAGCAGTTCTTC. The resulting protein is CASRQTGHPNNEQFF. Where the CDR3 stops, the reference TRBV5-5 and TRBJ2-1 genes take over; the full variable domain is DAGVTQSPTHLIKTRGQQVTLRCSPISGHKSVSWYQQVLGQGPQFIFQYYEKEERGRGNFPDRFSARQFPNYSSELNVNALLLGDSALYLCASRQTGHPNNEQFFGPGTRLTVL.